This TCR beta chain was captured by sequencing in a study of regulatory T cells in long-lasting Graves disease. As for time point: newly diagnosed GD, antithyroid drugs for less than 3 months. PBMC RNA was the source of the TCR library. This clonotype was detected many times. With iRepertoire HTBI primers and Arm-PCR of CDR3 regions, TCR beta libraries were built. MiXCR, applied by TCRdb to the multiplex PCR reads, yields one record per CDR3 protein. The table lists 300,000 to 400,000 distinct CDR3 sequences, over 15% of them singletons. The CDR3 is made up of 15 amino acids. The germline CDR1 and CDR2 sequences are SGDLS and YYNGEE. V was shortened by 0 bases and J by 3 bases, with 10 bases between the two germline ends. The same specimen was also included in a second study, on T cells in Graves' hyperthyroidism and ophthalmopathy.

The gene calls are TRBV9 and TRBJ1-5; D gene unclear. Here the sequenced sample was peripheral blood mononuclear cells (PBMCs), taken at new diagnosis, from a patient treated with antithyroid drugs. This receptor was obtained from a man in his forties with Graves disease. The CDR3 nucleotides are TGTGCCAGCAGCGTAGAGGGCGGATACAATCAGCCCCAGCATTTT. Translating it yields CASSVEGGYNQPQHF.